This T cell receptor (beta chain) is drawn from a study of CD8 T cells in ankylosing spondylitis. Broader study findings: One TCR beta motif, made up of roughly eight highly homologous variants, appeared characteristic of ankylosing spondylitis blood. Disease-linked clones displayed a CD8+ phenotype and appeared relatively rarely in peripheral blood. Significantly higher representation of disease-linked clones was reported for matched ankylosing spondylitis synovial fluid.

Quantitative barcoded 5'-RACE was used to prepare TCR beta libraries. From the 5' RACE reads, TCRdb called clonotypes with MiXCR, one entry per CDR3 protein. The repertoire consists of around 320,000 distinct CDR3 sequences, with around 20% occurring once and the leading ten covering around 3.2%. On this clonotype: Its antigen is as yet unknown.

The CDR3 is made up of 13 amino acids. Germline CDR1 and CDR2: SGHVS and FQNEAQ. V was clipped by 4 bases and J by 3 bases, with 8 bases between them. Sequencing used blood, either unsorted or a sorted T cell fraction (not recorded which). The receptor was derived from a female donor with ankylosing spondylitis or in good health (not recorded which). The rearrangement links TRBV7-8 to TRBJ2-3; D ambiguous. The CDR3 DNA reads TGTGCCAGCAGCTCGGTGATTACAGATACGCAGTATTTT. This gives the protein CASSSVITDTQYF.